The T cell receptor beta chain described here comes from a study of blood T cell repertoires in COVID-19. Study as a whole: Acute-phase and convalescent COVID-19 samples originated in the United States, Italy and Spain. PBMCs, B-cell-depleted T cells, or T cells provided the cDNA or gDNA that made up the material.

Authors' processing steps: Nucleated cell counts were estimated from reference gene primer amplification. Produced via immunoSEQ multiplex PCR; TCRdb's table is partial and in-frame only. The V and J calls and the clone size are those of that table, but D and trimming were determined from the DNA. Of some 270,000 clones in the sample, around 90% were seen once. V was shortened by 6 bases and J by 3 bases, with 15 bases between the two germline ends. Per germline, CDR1 LNHDA and CDR2 SQIVND (reference sequence). The CDR3 is 14 residues long. Sequenced input: peripheral blood. This sequence joins TRBV19 and TRBJ2-7; a weak D match, TRBD1 (7 bases). This TCR came from a man aged 45-65 years with acute or convalescent COVID-19. The chain's CDR3 is CASRDAGGSYEQYF. The CDR3 nucleotides are TGTGCCAGTAGGGATGCAGGGGGGAGCTACGAGCAGTACTTC. Based on the CDR3 plus reference TRBV19 and TRBJ2-7, the full variable domain is DGGITQSPKYLFRKEGQNVTLSCEQNLNHDAMYWYRQDPGQGLRLIYYSQIVNDFQKGDIAEGYSVSREKKESFPLTVTSAQKNPTAFYLCASRDAGGSYEQYFGPGTRLTVT.